The 15 T cell receptor beta chains below come from one sample, sequenced in a study of low-dose radiotherapy and immunotherapy resistance in tumors. Time point reported: before trial treatment. TCRs underwent around 18 PCR cycles of amplification with a constant-region primer and V-primer adapter. TCRdb re-called the reads through MiXCR, storing one row per CDR3 protein. Among under 60,000 distinct CDR3 sequences listed, 10% to 15% were seen once. This sample comprised PBMCs, obtained before treatment. These TCRs come from a female donor with ovarian cancer.

This clonotype occurred many times. V and J are TRBV12-3 or TRBV12-4 and TRBJ1-5, with 11 bases lining up with TRBD1. The CDR3 covers 13 residues. J lost 7 bases, V lost 5 bases, and 1 base had no gene match. In DNA, the CDR3 is TGTGCCAGCAGTGGACAGGGGGCACAGCCCCAGCATTTT. This encodes CASSGQGAQPQHF.

At least ten counts were recorded for this clonotype. The gene calls are TRBV24-1 and TRBJ2-1; 8 bases are a match to TRBD1. Germline values: CDR1 KGHDR, CDR2 SFDVKD. The length of the CDR3 is 14 residues. Germline trimming cut 4 bases from V and 6 bases from J; bases unmatched to any gene: 4. The CDR3 spells CATSDPGTGNEQFF. The CDR3 DNA reads as TGTGCCACCAGTGACCCCGGGACAGGCAATGAGCAGTTCTTC.

This chain connects TRBV3-1 to TRBJ2-5, with 9 bases matching TRBD2. CDR1 is LGHDT and CDR2 is YNNKEL in the germline V gene (reference sequence). The CDR3 has 16 residues. J gave up 2 bases and V 3 bases, and 7 bases lay outside the gene matches. CDR3 coding DNA: TGTGCCAGCAGCCAGTTTAGCGGGGGAGGGCAAGAGACCCAGTACTTC. It encodes CASSQFSGGGQETQYF.

This clonotype was detected many times. J is TRBJ2-5 and V is TRBV3-1; D assignment may be TRBD1 or TRBD2 (5 bases each). Per the germline V gene, CDR1 is LGHDT and CDR2 is YNNKEL (reference sequence). The CDR3 length is 13 residues. Trimming left V 1 base short and J 4 bases short, with 7 bases between. DNA for the CDR3: TGTGCCAGCAGCCAAGGGGACGGAGAGACCCAGTACTTC. Its translation: CASSQGDGETQYF.

Many counts were recorded for this clonotype. The chain couples TRBV12-5 to TRBJ1-1, with unresolved D. V lost 1 base and J lost 4, with 4 bases in between. This CDR3 has 12 amino acids. Germline V gives CDR1 LGHNT, CDR2 FRNRAP. CDR3 amino acids: CASGLGLTEAFF. CDR3 coding DNA: TGTGCTAGTGGTTTGGGGCTCACTGAAGCTTTCTTT.

This clonotype was picked up many times. The chain links TRBV19 to TRBJ2-1; D unclear. Germline V gives CDR1 LNHDA, CDR2 SQIVND (reference sequence). Trimming cost V 3 bases and J 3 bases, with 9 bases left between them. The CDR3 runs to 14 residues. In DNA form, the CDR3 reads TGTGCCAGTAGTATCGGAGTGGGCTACAATGAGCAGTTCTTC. This gives the protein CASSIGVGYNEQFF.

This clonotype was detected ten times or more. The chain combines TRBV3-1 with TRBJ2-3; weak D call: TRBD2 (5 bases). The length of the CDR3 is 17 residues. The V end lost 4 bases, the J end lost 0 bases, and 17 bases lay between the germline ends. The germline V gene encodes CDR1 LGHDT and CDR2 YNNKEL (reference sequence). Here the CDR3 DNA reads TGTGCCAGCAGCCTCCTAGGTTGGGGAGCTAGCACAGATACGCAGTATTTT. Residues: CASSLLGWGASTDTQYF.

This clonotype was found many times. The rearrangement links TRBV7-9 to TRBJ1-1; no definite D call. This CDR3 is 12 amino acids long. Trimming stripped 6 bases from V and 1 base from J, with 6 bases between. CDR1 SEHNR and CDR2 FQNEAQ come from the germline V gene (reference sequence). CDR3 nucleotides: TGTGCCAGCAGGGATCAGAACACTGAAGCTTTCTTT. Translating it yields CASRDQNTEAFF.

The chain combines TRBV20-1 with TRBJ2-7; D perhaps matches TRBD1 (5 bases). There are 13 residues in the CDR3. The V end lost 0 bases, the J end lost 7 bases, and 13 bases lay between the germline ends. The germline CDR1 and CDR2 sequences are DFQATT and SNEGSKA (reference sequence). CDR3 in amino acids: CSARDWGVGEQYF. The CDR3 region has the DNA TGCAGTGCTAGAGATTGGGGCGTCGGGGAGCAGTACTTC.

The sample holds a few counts of this clonotype. The chain couples TRBV6-2 or TRBV6-3 to TRBJ1-1; TRBD1 aligns across 12 bases. The CDR3 spans 13 residues. Trimming cost V 7 bases and J 8 bases; bases outside gene matches: 5. Germline CDR1 and CDR2: MNHEY and SVGEGT. The chain's CDR3 is CASTGDRGREAFF. In nucleotides, the CDR3 is TGTGCCAGCACCGGGGACAGGGGGCGGGAAGCTTTCTTT.

In this sample, this clonotype turned up many times. The gene calls are TRBV20-1 and TRBJ2-1, with 8 bases fitting TRBD2. The CDR3 consists of 14 residues. The germline CDR1 and CDR2 sequences are DFQATT and SNEGSKA (reference sequence). Trimming cost V 3 bases and J 3 bases; bases outside gene matches: 4. In nucleotides, the CDR3 is TGCAGTGCTAGGACTAGCGACTTCTACAATGAGCAGTTCTTC. Translating gives CSARTSDFYNEQFF.

This clonotype came up many times. The V call is TRBV6-5, the J call TRBJ2-1; the match to TRBD2 covers 8 bases. After removal of 2 bases from V and 7 bases from J, the junction contained 19 bases not matched to a gene. This CDR3 has 19 residues. CDR1 and CDR2 from the germline V gene are MNHEY and SVGAGI. This CDR3 is CASSYGGPGRSGSPNEQFF. The CDR3 DNA reads TGTGCCAGCAGTTACGGAGGCCCCGGGAGGAGCGGGAGTCCAAATGAGCAGTTCTTC.

This clonotype was observed at least ten times. The chain links TRBV10-2 to TRBJ2-1; 9 positions agree with TRBD2. After removal of 2 bases from V and 9 bases from J, the junction contained 5 bases not matched to a gene. This CDR3 comprises 14 residues. Germline CDR1 reads WSHSY; CDR2 reads SAAADI. CDR3 residues: CASSEGLAGIEQFF. The CDR3 DNA is TGCGCCAGCAGTGAGGGCCTAGCGGGAATTGAGCAGTTCTTC.

On this clonotype: Given a far larger clone just one base away, this is likely a sequencing read error. V and J are TRBV4-3 and TRBJ1-1; D not certain. The CDR3 covers 13 residues. Germline CDR1 LGHNA, CDR2 YSLEER. The V end lost 9 bases, the J end lost 4 bases, and 15 bases lay between the germline ends. The CDR3 reads CASARGGCTEAFF. CDR3 sequence (DNA): TGCGCCAGTGCACGGGGTGGGTGCACTGAAGCTTTCTTT.

This clonotype showed up many times. The rearrangement joins TRBV30 to TRBJ2-7; D unclear. Germline loops: CDR1 GTSNPN, CDR2 SVGIG (reference sequence). Deletions cut 5 bases from V and 6 bases from J, with 20 bases between. The CDR3 extends over 14 amino acids. CDR3 nucleotide sequence: TGTGCCTGGGCCTCCTCAATGATTGGGCTCGAGCAGTACTTC. It specifies CAWASSMIGLEQYF.